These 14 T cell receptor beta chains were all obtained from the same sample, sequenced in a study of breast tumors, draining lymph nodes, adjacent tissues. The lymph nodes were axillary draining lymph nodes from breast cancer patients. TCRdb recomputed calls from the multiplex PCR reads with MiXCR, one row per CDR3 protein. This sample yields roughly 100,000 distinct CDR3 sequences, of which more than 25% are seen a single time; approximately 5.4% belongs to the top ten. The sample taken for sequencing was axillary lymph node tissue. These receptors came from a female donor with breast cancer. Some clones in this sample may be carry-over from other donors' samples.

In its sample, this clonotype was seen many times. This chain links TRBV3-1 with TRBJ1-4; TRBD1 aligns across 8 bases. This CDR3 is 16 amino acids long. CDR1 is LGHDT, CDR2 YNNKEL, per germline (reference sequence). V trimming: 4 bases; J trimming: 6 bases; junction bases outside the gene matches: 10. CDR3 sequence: CASSLRQGRRYEKLFF. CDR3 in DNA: TGTGCCAGCAGCCTGCGACAGGGGCGAAGGTATGAAAAACTGTTTTTT.

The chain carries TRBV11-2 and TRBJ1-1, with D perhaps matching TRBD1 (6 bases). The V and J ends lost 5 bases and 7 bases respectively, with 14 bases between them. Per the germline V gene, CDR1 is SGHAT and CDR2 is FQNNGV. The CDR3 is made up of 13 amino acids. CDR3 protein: CASSPDSYNEAFF. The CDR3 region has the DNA TGTGCCAGCAGCCCGGACAGTTACAATGAAGCTTTCTTT.

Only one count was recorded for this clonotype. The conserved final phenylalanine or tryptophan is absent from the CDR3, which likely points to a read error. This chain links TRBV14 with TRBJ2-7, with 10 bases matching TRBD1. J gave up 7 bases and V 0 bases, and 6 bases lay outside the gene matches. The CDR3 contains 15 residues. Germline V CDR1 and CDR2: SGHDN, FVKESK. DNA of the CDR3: TGTGCCAGCAGCCAAGATCGACAGGGGGCGCGGGAGCAGTACCTC. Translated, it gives CASSQDRQGAREQYL.

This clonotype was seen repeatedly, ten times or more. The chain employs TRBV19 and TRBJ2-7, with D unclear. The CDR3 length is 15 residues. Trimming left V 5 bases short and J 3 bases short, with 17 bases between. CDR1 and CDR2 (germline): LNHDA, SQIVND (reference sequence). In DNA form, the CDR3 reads TGTGCCAGTAGTCTTCAAAGTAGTTTCGGCTACGAGCAGTACTTC. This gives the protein CASSLQSSFGYEQYF.

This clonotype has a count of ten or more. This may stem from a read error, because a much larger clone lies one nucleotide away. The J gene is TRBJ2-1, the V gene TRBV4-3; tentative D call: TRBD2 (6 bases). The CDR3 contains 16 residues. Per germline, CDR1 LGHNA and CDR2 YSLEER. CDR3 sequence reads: CASSQDGQGGYNEQLF. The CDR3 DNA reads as TGCGCCAGCAGCCAAGATGGGCAGGGAGGATACAATGAGCAGCTCTTC.

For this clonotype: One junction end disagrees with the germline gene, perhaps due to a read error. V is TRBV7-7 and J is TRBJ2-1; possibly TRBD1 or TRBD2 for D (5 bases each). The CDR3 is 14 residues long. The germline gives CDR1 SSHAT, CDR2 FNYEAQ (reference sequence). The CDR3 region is CASSLEGPYNEQFF. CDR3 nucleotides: TGTGCTAGCAGCTTAGAGGGACCCTACAATGAGCAGTTCTTC.

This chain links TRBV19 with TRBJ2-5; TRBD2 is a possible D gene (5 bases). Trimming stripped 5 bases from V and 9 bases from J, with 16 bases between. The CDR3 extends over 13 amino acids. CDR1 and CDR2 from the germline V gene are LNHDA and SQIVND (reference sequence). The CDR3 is CASSVRDLQPQYF. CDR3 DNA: TGTGCCAGTAGTGTACGGGATTTACAGCCCCAGTACTTC. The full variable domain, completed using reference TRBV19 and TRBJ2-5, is DGGITQSPKYLFRKEGQNVTLSCEQNLNHDAMYWYRQDPGQGLRLIYYSQIVNDFQKGDIAEGYSVSREKKESFPLTVTSAQKNPTAFYLCASSVRDLQPQYFGPGTRLLVL.

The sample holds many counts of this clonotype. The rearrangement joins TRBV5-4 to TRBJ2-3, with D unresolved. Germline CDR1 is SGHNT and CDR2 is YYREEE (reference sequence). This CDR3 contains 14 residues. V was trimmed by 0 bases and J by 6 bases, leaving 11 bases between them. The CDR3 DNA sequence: TGTGCCAGCAGCTTGGTCATCGGTTCCGATACGCAGTATTTT. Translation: CASSLVIGSDTQYF.

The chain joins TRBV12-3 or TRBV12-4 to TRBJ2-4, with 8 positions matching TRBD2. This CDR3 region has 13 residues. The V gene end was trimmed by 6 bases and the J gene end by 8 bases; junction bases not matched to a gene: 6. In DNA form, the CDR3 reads TGTGCCAGCAGGCCGGGGGGGCTGGACATTCAGTACTTC. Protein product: CASRPGGLDIQYF.

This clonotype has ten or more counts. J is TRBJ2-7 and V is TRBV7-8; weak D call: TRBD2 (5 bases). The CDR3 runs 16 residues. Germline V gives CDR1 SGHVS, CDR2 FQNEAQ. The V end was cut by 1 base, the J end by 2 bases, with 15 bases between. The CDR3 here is CASSLGFDHGAYEQYF. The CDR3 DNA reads TGTGCCAGCAGCTTAGGATTCGACCACGGGGCCTACGAGCAGTACTTC.

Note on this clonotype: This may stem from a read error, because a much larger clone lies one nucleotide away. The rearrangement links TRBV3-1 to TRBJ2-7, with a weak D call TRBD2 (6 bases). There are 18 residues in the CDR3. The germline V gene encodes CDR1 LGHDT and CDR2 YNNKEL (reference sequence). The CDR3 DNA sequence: TGTGCCAGCGGCCAAGGCGGGGTTTTGCTCGGAGATATTTACGAGCAGTACTTC. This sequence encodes CASGQGGVLLGDIYEQYF.

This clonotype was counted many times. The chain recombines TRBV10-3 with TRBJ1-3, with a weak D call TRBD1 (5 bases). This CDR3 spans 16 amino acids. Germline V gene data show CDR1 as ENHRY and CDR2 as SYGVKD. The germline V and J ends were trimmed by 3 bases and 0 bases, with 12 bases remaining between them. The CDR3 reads CAISDRGADSGNTIYF. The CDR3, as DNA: TGTGCCATCAGTGATCGTGGGGCCGACTCTGGAAACACCATATATTTT.

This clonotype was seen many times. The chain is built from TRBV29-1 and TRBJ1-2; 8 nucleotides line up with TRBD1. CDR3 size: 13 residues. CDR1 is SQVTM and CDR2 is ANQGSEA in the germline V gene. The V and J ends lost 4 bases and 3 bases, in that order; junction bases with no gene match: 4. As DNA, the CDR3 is TGCAGCGTTGCAGGACAGGGTTACTATGGCTACACCTTC. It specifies CSVAGQGYYGYTF.

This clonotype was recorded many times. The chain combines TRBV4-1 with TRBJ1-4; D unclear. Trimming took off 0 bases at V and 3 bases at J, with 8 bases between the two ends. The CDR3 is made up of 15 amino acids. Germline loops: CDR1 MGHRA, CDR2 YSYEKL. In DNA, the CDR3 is TGCGCCAGCAGCCAAGATTGGCAGTCTAATGAAAAACTGTTTTTT. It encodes CASSQDWQSNEKLFF.